This TCR beta chain was identified during a study of regulatory T cells in long-lasting Graves disease. Time point denoted: newly diagnosed GD, antithyroid drugs for less than 3 months. PBMCs provided the RNA from which the TCR library was made. This clonotype was detected ten times or more. Building of the TCR beta libraries involved iRepertoire HTBI primers and Arm-PCR of CDR3 regions. TCRdb used MiXCR to reprocess the multiplex PCR reads, holding one entry per CDR3 protein. The sample lists about 500,000 distinct CDR3 sequences; 12% were seen once. Trimming removed 3 bases from V and 0 bases from J, with 27 bases in between. CDR3 length: 20 amino acids. Germline values: CDR1 MGHRA, CDR2 YSYEKL. A further study also used this sample, focusing on T cells in Graves' hyperthyroidism and ophthalmopathy.

The J gene is TRBJ2-7, the V gene TRBV4-1, with a tentative D call TRBD2 (6 bases). The TCR comes from a woman in her 30s with Graves disease. This specimen consisted of peripheral blood mononuclear cells (PBMCs), obtained at new diagnosis, from a patient treated with antithyroid drugs. CDR3 residues: CASSQGRDSENPHRSYEQYF. For the CDR3, the DNA is TGCGCCAGCAGCCAGGGGCGGGACTCCGAGAACCCTCATCGCTCCTACGAGCAGTACTTC.